The present T cell receptor (beta chain) was sequenced within a study of CD4 T cells in relation to SARS-CoV-2 and coronaviruses. In the study overall: The restricting HLA molecule for shared crossreactive spike epitopes was mapped. Broader study findings: Each donor contributed either pre-pandemic or post-infection samples, not both. This crossreactivity analysis covered spike protein alone, no other viral proteins.

This CDR3 is built from 14 residues. V shed 10 bases, J shed 5 bases, and the junction held 5 bases outside the gene matches. CDR1 and CDR2 from the germline V gene are KGHDR and SFDVKD. CD4+ T cells from unexposed donors were obtained before the COVID-19 pandemic (2011-2018). Naive and memory CD4+ T cells came from enriched cryopreserved PBMCs. About this clone itself: Antigen specificity is unknown.

The data were produced by immunoSEQ multiplex PCR, yet TCRdb's version contains in-frame clones alone and is incomplete. The data hold some 68,000 clones, with 85% to 95% observed a single time. The V gene is TRBV24-1, the J gene TRBJ2-2, with 11 bases that match TRBD2. The TCR sequence derives from a human donor in good health. Sequencing used naive CD4+ T cells from PBMCs. Stated subset: naive CD4+ T cells isolated by negative enrichment. CDR3: CATGASGGTGELFF. CDR3 DNA sequence: TGTGCCACTGGGGCTAGCGGGGGGACCGGGGAGCTGTTTTTT.